This T cell receptor (beta chain) is from a study of T cell responses to AZD1222 COVID-19 vaccine (dated by TCRdb to the early 2020s). Turning to the overall study: TCR sequencing covered approximately 230 trial participants: nearly 210 given two doses of AZD1222 and approximately 26 given two doses of MenACWY control vaccine. Trial participants were enrolled into age subgroups of 18-55, 56-69 and 70-plus years, which contained around 150, 29 and 61 TCR-sequenced participants, respectively. General conclusions and limits of the study: No day 14 peak-response samples were available, so repertoires were characterized only after the peak T cell response. After two AZD1222 doses, spike-specific TCR breadth and depth were significantly higher than at day 0 and than in MenACWY recipients. Conclusions about previously exposed vaccinees are limited, since just 5 or 6 AZD1222 recipients were seropositive for SARS-CoV-2 at baseline. CD4 TCRs associated with the vaccine covered the entire spike protein, and the dominant responses were in regions 160-218 and 743-854. The 56-69-year group was small, and its depth increase did not reach significance, likely because of low power. Most participants were white British and females outnumbered males, and the authors suggested that clonal diversity may have been underestimated. Reportedly, almost half of the unique spike-specific TCRs recognized epitopes lying outside the regions that are mutated in the B.1.351 and B.1.1.7 variants.

The CDR3 regions of human TCRbeta chains were analyzed by immunosequencing. The authors processed their data as follows. Repertoire TCRs were matched against a reference library of SARS-CoV-2-specific TCRs generated with the MIRA antigen-specificity platform. Breadth meant the fraction of unique TCRs that were SARS-CoV-2-associated, whereas depth meant the fraction of total T cells that were SARS-CoV-2-associated. Using the MIRA data, every spike-specific TCR was mapped to the spike region that the TCR reacted to and assigned to either a CD4 or a CD8 class. Log10-transformed breadth and depth values were compared by one-way ANOVA with Sidak's multiple comparisons tests. TCRdb stores this immuneACCESS table with in-frame sequences only. Part of the clones is absent; in the studies checked, under half of the shortfall reflects unresolved V genes, and no reason is known for the rest. The V and J calls and clone size are taken from that table; D and trimming were inferred from the DNA. Recorded for this sample are about 270,000 clones; 85% to 95% of them occurred a single time. Clones ranked in the top ten supply around 0.58% of the sample.

Turning to this clone: Its antigen has not been determined. No base-level quality is on record; no much larger clone is a single base apart.

The label giving this sample's time point can be read as: about 28 days (+/-7) after the second vaccine dose. AZD1222 recipients given second doses at about 4 weeks or at about 12 weeks were pooled, since spike-specific TCR depth and breadth were not found to differ between the two schedules. Samples from vaccinated people were obtained from the UK trials COV001 and COV002, which included a single-blind randomized controlled phase 2/3 trial of AZD1222 (ChAdOx1 nCoV-19) in healthy adults. For TCRbeta chain sequencing, PBMC samples from trial participants were taken at day 0 and at day 28 after the second dose. The TCR was taken from an adult who received the AZD1222 COVID-19 vaccine. The sample in question was peripheral blood, obtained 28 days after the second AZD1222 dose.

This receptor has the CDR3 CASSAQGGTEAFF. The base sequence is TGTGCCAGCAGCGCCCAGGGAGGGACTGAAGCTTTCTTT. The chain is encoded by TRBV7-2 joined to TRBJ1-1, and the D gene may be TRBD1, 5 bases matching. CDR1 and CDR2 are drawn from the germline V gene: SGHTA, FQGNSA. The CDR3 numbers 13 residues from cysteine through phenylalanine. Just the 39-base CDR3 DNA is kept, in frame starting at base 1. The junction shows trimming of 5 bases on V and 5 bases on J, plus 12 bases between the germline ends.